The clone carrying this TCR beta chain was detected only a few times. The source of the sample is a study of early T cells in non-severe SARS-CoV-2 infection. One entry per CDR3 protein, called by TCRdb with MiXCR from the 5' RACE reads. The sample yields nearly 110,000 distinct CDR3 sequences, around 10% seen once. Per the germline V gene, CDR1 is SEHNR and CDR2 is FQNEAQ (reference sequence). The CDR3 is 12 amino acids. This chain links TRBV7-9 with TRBJ1-2; D gene ambiguous. What was sequenced was whole blood. The sequence came from an adult who was a healthcare worker with PCR-confirmed SARS-CoV-2 infection or an uninfected control (not recorded which). The CDR3 DNA reads as TGTGCGACCTCCAGCGGCGGCTATGGCTACACCTTC. Residues: CATSSGGYGYTF.